This is a list of T cell receptor beta chains from one sample in a study of blood T cell repertoires in COVID-19. Generated by immunoSEQ multiplex PCR, the TCRdb table keeps only in-frame clones and is missing some. This table has 200,000 to 250,000 clones, around 80% appearing once. Sequences were obtained from PBMCs or T cells enriched from blood (not recorded which). These receptors were obtained from a middle-aged woman with acute COVID-19. The CDR3 runs from the conserved cysteine through the conserved F or W. The order of the fields is V gene, J gene, CDR3 length, clone size, D gene, CDR3 protein, CDR3 DNA. The D gene is left open where the match is weak. Clone size is stated in some rows and not others, as once, few, many or a class when expanded.

v_gene: TRBV28; j_gene: TRBJ1-5; len: 14; abundance: once; d_gene: -; CDR3aa: CASSLLSRNQPQHF; CDR3nt: TGTGCCAGCAGTTTACTTTCTCGCAATCAGCCCCAGCATTTT
v_gene: TRBV30; j_gene: TRBJ2-7; len: 17; abundance: -; d_gene: TRBD2; CDR3aa: CAWSGGVTSGTYYEQYF; CDR3nt: TGTGCCTGGAGTGGGGGGGTTACTAGCGGGACCTACTACGAGCAGTACTTC
v_gene: TRBV7-2; j_gene: TRBJ2-1; len: 13; abundance: -; d_gene: -; CDR3aa: CASSLALANEQFF; CDR3nt: TGTGCCAGCAGCTTAGCGTTGGCAAATGAGCAGTTCTTC
v_gene: TRBV28; j_gene: TRBJ1-5; len: 16; abundance: -; d_gene: TRBD1; CDR3aa: CASSLNPGTGNQPQHF; CDR3nt: TGTGCCAGCAGTTTAAATCCCGGGACAGGGAATCAGCCCCAGCATTTT
v_gene: TRBV5-4; j_gene: TRBJ2-5; len: 14; abundance: -; d_gene: TRBD1; CDR3aa: CASSLNTGVETQYF; CDR3nt: TGTGCCAGCAGCTTGAATACAGGGGTAGAGACCCAGTACTTC
v_gene: TRBV4-1; j_gene: TRBJ1-2; len: 16; abundance: -; d_gene: TRBD1; CDR3aa: CASSPSRDRDNYGYTF; CDR3nt: TGCGCCAGCAGCCCGTCCCGGGACAGGGACAACTATGGCTACACCTTC
v_gene: TRBV7-2; j_gene: TRBJ1-4; len: 13; abundance: few; d_gene: -; CDR3aa: CASSFGLDEKLFF; CDR3nt: TGTGCCAGCAGCTTTGGCTTGGATGAAAAACTGTTTTTT
v_gene: TRBV25-1; j_gene: TRBJ2-7; len: 16; abundance: -; d_gene: TRBD1; CDR3aa: CASSVQVGTGSYEQYF; CDR3nt: TGTGCCAGCAGTGTGCAGGTCGGGACAGGGTCCTACGAGCAGTACTTC
v_gene: TRBV11-2; j_gene: TRBJ2-5; len: 11; abundance: -; d_gene: -; CDR3aa: CASSFNETQYF; CDR3nt: TGTGCCAGCAGCTTTAATGAGACCCAGTACTTC
v_gene: TRBV27; j_gene: TRBJ1-1; len: 14; abundance: -; d_gene: TRBD1; CDR3aa: CASRRQGRVAEAFF; CDR3nt: TGTGCCAGCAGGAGACAGGGTAGGGTCGCTGAAGCTTTCTTT
v_gene: TRBV4-2; j_gene: TRBJ1-1; len: 14; abundance: -; d_gene: -; CDR3aa: CASSRDTTNTEAFF; CDR3nt: TGTGCCAGCAGCCGAGACACTACAAACACTGAAGCTTTCTTT
v_gene: TRBV3-1/TRBV3-2; j_gene: TRBJ1-1; len: 17; abundance: -; d_gene: -; CDR3aa: CASSQFRWGSVNTEAFF; CDR3nt: TGTGCCAGCAGCCAATTTAGATGGGGCAGCGTGAACACTGAAGCTTTCTTT
v_gene: TRBV6-4; j_gene: TRBJ1-2; len: 13; abundance: -; d_gene: -; CDR3aa: CASSKNNLYGYTF; CDR3nt: TGTGCCAGCAGTAAGAACAACCTCTATGGCTACACCTTC
v_gene: TRBV30; j_gene: TRBJ1-1; len: 12; abundance: -; d_gene: -; CDR3aa: CAWSPGSTEAFF; CDR3nt: TGTGCCTGGAGTCCCGGGAGCACTGAAGCTTTCTTT
v_gene: TRBV5-8; j_gene: TRBJ2-3; len: 15; abundance: -; d_gene: -; CDR3aa: CASSLAVGGTDTQYF; CDR3nt: TGTGCCAGCAGCTTGGCCGTGGGAGGCACAGATACGCAGTATTTT
v_gene: TRBV2; j_gene: TRBJ1-1; len: 14; abundance: -; d_gene: -; CDR3aa: CASSVQGGGAEAFF; CDR3nt: TGTGCCAGCAGTGTACAGGGAGGGGGGGCTGAAGCTTTCTTT
v_gene: TRBV25-1; j_gene: TRBJ1-1; len: 14; abundance: many; d_gene: TRBD1; CDR3aa: CASSDTQGRFEAFF; CDR3nt: TGTGCCAGCAGTGACACACAGGGGAGATTCGAAGCTTTCTTT
v_gene: TRBV6-5; j_gene: TRBJ2-7; len: 12; abundance: -; d_gene: -; CDR3aa: CASRGDTYEQYF; CDR3nt: TGTGCCAGCAGAGGGGACACCTACGAGCAGTACTTC
v_gene: TRBV7-3; j_gene: TRBJ2-1; len: 13; abundance: -; d_gene: -; CDR3aa: CASSPYREDEQFF; CDR3nt: TGTGCCAGCAGCCCTTACAGGGAAGATGAGCAGTTCTTC
v_gene: TRBV28; j_gene: TRBJ1-5; len: 16; abundance: -; d_gene: TRBD1; CDR3aa: CASSGMEGAGNQPQHF; CDR3nt: TGTGCCAGCAGTGGTATGGAGGGGGCGGGCAATCAGCCCCAGCATTTT
v_gene: TRBV7-2; j_gene: TRBJ1-4; len: 15; abundance: -; d_gene: TRBD1; CDR3aa: CASSPEGQGTEKLFF; CDR3nt: TGTGCCAGCAGCCCAGAGGGACAGGGGACTGAAAAACTGTTTTTT
v_gene: TRBV28; j_gene: TRBJ2-5; len: 16; abundance: -; d_gene: TRBD2; CDR3aa: CASSFMSRGAKETQYF; CDR3nt: TGTGCCAGCAGTTTTATGTCGCGGGGGGCGAAGGAGACCCAGTACTTC
v_gene: TRBV30; j_gene: TRBJ1-2; len: 13; abundance: -; d_gene: TRBD1; CDR3aa: CAWGTGVDYGYTF; CDR3nt: TGTGCCTGGGGGACAGGGGTGGACTATGGCTACACCTTC
v_gene: TRBV5-1; j_gene: TRBJ1-2; len: 13; abundance: -; d_gene: -; CDR3aa: CASSEDRPYGYTF; CDR3nt: TGCGCCAGCAGCGAGGATCGGCCCTATGGCTACACCTTC
v_gene: TRBV4-2; j_gene: TRBJ1-6; len: 15; abundance: many; d_gene: TRBD1; CDR3aa: CASSQDREGASPLHF; CDR3nt: TGTGCCAGCAGCCAAGATCGAGAGGGGGCTTCACCCCTCCACTTT
v_gene: TRBV14; j_gene: TRBJ2-2; len: 16; abundance: -; d_gene: TRBD2; CDR3aa: CASSQTSGGSGGELFF; CDR3nt: TGTGCCAGCAGCCAGACTAGCGGGGGGTCCGGCGGGGAGCTGTTTTTT
v_gene: TRBV7-9; j_gene: TRBJ1-1; len: 14; abundance: -; d_gene: -; CDR3aa: CASSLAGGRTEAFF; CDR3nt: TGTGCCAGCAGCTTAGCCGGGGGGCGGACTGAAGCTTTCTTT
v_gene: TRBV19; j_gene: TRBJ2-5; len: 16; abundance: -; d_gene: TRBD2; CDR3aa: CASSGLAGGYEETQYF; CDR3nt: TGTGCCAGTAGTGGACTAGCGGGGGGGTATGAGGAGACCCAGTACTTC
v_gene: TRBV19; j_gene: TRBJ2-7; len: 14; abundance: -; d_gene: TRBD2; CDR3aa: CASGSGGSSHEQYF; CDR3nt: TGTGCCAGTGGTAGCGGCGGGAGTTCGCACGAGCAGTACTTC
v_gene: TRBV10-1; j_gene: TRBJ2-3; len: 14; abundance: -; d_gene: -; CDR3aa: CASSESAGEDTQYF; CDR3nt: TGCGCCAGCAGTGAGTCGGCAGGGGAAGATACGCAGTATTTT
v_gene: TRBV28; j_gene: TRBJ2-5; len: 12; abundance: -; d_gene: -; CDR3aa: CASSLAKETQYF; CDR3nt: TGTGCCAGCAGTTTGGCCAAAGAGACCCAGTACTTC
v_gene: TRBV4-2; j_gene: TRBJ2-2; len: 17; abundance: -; d_gene: -; CDR3aa: CASSQDVGRPGTGELFF; CDR3nt: TGTGCCAGCAGCCAAGATGTTGGCAGGCCCGGCACCGGGGAGCTGTTTTTT
v_gene: TRBV5-5; j_gene: TRBJ2-6; len: 13; abundance: -; d_gene: -; CDR3aa: CASSLAGANVLTF; CDR3nt: TGTGCCAGCAGCTTGGCAGGCGCCAACGTCCTGACTTTC
v_gene: TRBV5-1; j_gene: TRBJ1-1; len: 15; abundance: -; d_gene: TRBD1; CDR3aa: CASSLGTGGGTEAFF; CDR3nt: TGCGCCAGCAGCCTTGGCACAGGGGGCGGAACTGAAGCTTTCTTT
v_gene: TRBV29-1; j_gene: TRBJ1-2; len: 12; abundance: -; d_gene: -; CDR3aa: CSVGGAEYGYTF; CDR3nt: TGCAGCGTTGGGGGCGCGGAGTATGGCTACACCTTC
v_gene: TRBV6-5; j_gene: TRBJ2-1; len: 14; abundance: once; d_gene: -; CDR3aa: CASARGTPYNEQFF; CDR3nt: TGTGCCAGCGCTAGGGGAACCCCCTACAATGAGCAGTTCTTC
v_gene: TRBV5-1; j_gene: TRBJ1-4; len: 14; abundance: -; d_gene: -; CDR3aa: CASSLGQLNEKLFF; CDR3nt: TGCGCCAGCAGCCTCGGACAGCTTAATGAAAAACTGTTTTTT
v_gene: TRBV9; j_gene: TRBJ2-3; len: 12; abundance: -; d_gene: -; CDR3aa: CASIKGADTQYF; CDR3nt: TGTGCCAGCATTAAGGGGGCAGATACGCAGTATTTT
v_gene: TRBV9; j_gene: TRBJ2-6; len: 15; abundance: -; d_gene: -; CDR3aa: CASSVGYIGANVLTF; CDR3nt: TGTGCCAGCAGCGTAGGGTACATAGGGGCCAACGTCCTGACTTTC
v_gene: TRBV24-1; j_gene: TRBJ2-7; len: 13; abundance: once; d_gene: -; CDR3aa: CATSDGPGVEQYF; CDR3nt: TGTGCCACCAGTGACGGACCAGGGGTCGAGCAGTACTTC
v_gene: TRBV7-7; j_gene: TRBJ2-5; len: 14; abundance: -; d_gene: -; CDR3aa: CASSLRLSTETQYF; CDR3nt: TGTGCTAGCAGCTTGCGTTTATCCACAGAGACCCAGTACTTC
v_gene: TRBV30; j_gene: TRBJ2-7; len: 13; abundance: once; d_gene: TRBD1; CDR3aa: CAWSRDRGAEQYF; CDR3nt: TGTGCCTGGAGTCGAGACAGGGGGGCCGAGCAGTACTTC
v_gene: TRBV18; j_gene: TRBJ1-2; len: 13; abundance: -; d_gene: TRBD1; CDR3aa: CASSTTGVYGYTF; CDR3nt: TGTGCCAGCTCAACGACAGGGGTCTATGGCTACACCTTC
v_gene: TRBV28; j_gene: TRBJ1-5; len: 12; abundance: -; d_gene: -; CDR3aa: CASSSPNQPQHF; CDR3nt: TGTGCCAGCAGTTCTCCCAATCAGCCCCAGCATTTT
v_gene: TRBV18; j_gene: TRBJ1-5; len: 14; abundance: -; d_gene: TRBD1; CDR3aa: CASSAYRGGQPQHF; CDR3nt: TGTGCCAGCTCAGCCTACAGGGGTGGTCAGCCCCAGCATTTT
v_gene: TRBV19; j_gene: TRBJ1-2; len: 14; abundance: few; d_gene: -; CDR3aa: CASSTAAVNYGYTF; CDR3nt: TGTGCCAGTAGTACCGCCGCAGTAAACTATGGCTACACCTTC
v_gene: TRBV7-8; j_gene: TRBJ2-1; len: 17; abundance: once; d_gene: TRBD2; CDR3aa: CASSLGIAGSSYNEQFF; CDR3nt: TGTGCCAGCAGCTTAGGGATAGCGGGGAGCTCCTACAATGAGCAGTTCTTC
v_gene: TRBV7-9; j_gene: TRBJ1-5; len: 15; abundance: -; d_gene: -; CDR3aa: CASSSNWGVVQPQHF; CDR3nt: TGTGCCAGCAGCTCAAATTGGGGGGTTGTACAGCCCCAGCATTTT
v_gene: TRBV19; j_gene: TRBJ2-7; len: 13; abundance: few; d_gene: TRBD1; CDR3aa: CASSTGGSYEQYF; CDR3nt: TGTGCCAGTAGCACAGGGGGCTCCTACGAGCAGTACTTC
v_gene: TRBV18; j_gene: TRBJ2-2; len: 14; abundance: -; d_gene: -; CDR3aa: CASSPQQLTGELFF; CDR3nt: TGTGCCAGCTCACCACAACAGCTGACCGGGGAGCTGTTTTTT
v_gene: TRBV20-1; j_gene: TRBJ1-5; len: 18; abundance: -; d_gene: -; CDR3aa: CSASPKLWSYYSNQPQHF; CDR3nt: TGCAGTGCTAGTCCAAAGCTGTGGTCGTATTATAGCAATCAGCCCCAGCATTTT
v_gene: TRBV15; j_gene: TRBJ1-1; len: 14; abundance: -; d_gene: -; CDR3aa: CATSRETPNTEAFF; CDR3nt: TGTGCCACCAGCAGAGAAACACCGAACACTGAAGCTTTCTTT
v_gene: TRBV29-1; j_gene: TRBJ2-1; len: 14; abundance: -; d_gene: TRBD2; CDR3aa: CSVGKAGVYNEQFF; CDR3nt: TGCAGCGTTGGGAAGGCGGGAGTATACAATGAGCAGTTCTTC
v_gene: TRBV5-4; j_gene: TRBJ1-5; len: 14; abundance: -; d_gene: TRBD1; CDR3aa: CASSRDRADQPQHF; CDR3nt: TGTGCCAGCAGCCGGGACAGGGCGGATCAGCCCCAGCATTTT
v_gene: TRBV5-1; j_gene: TRBJ1-1; len: 14; abundance: -; d_gene: TRBD1; CDR3aa: CASSRGQANTEAFF; CDR3nt: TGCGCCAGCAGCAGGGGACAGGCAAACACTGAAGCTTTCTTT
v_gene: TRBV27; j_gene: TRBJ1-5; len: 13; abundance: -; d_gene: -; CDR3aa: CASSKRDNQPQHF; CDR3nt: TGTGCCAGCAGTAAGCGGGACAATCAGCCCCAGCATTTT
v_gene: TRBV4-1; j_gene: TRBJ2-1; len: 15; abundance: -; d_gene: -; CDR3aa: CASSQDLASPNEQFF; CDR3nt: TGCGCCAGCAGCCAAGATTTGGCCTCCCCGAATGAGCAGTTCTTC
v_gene: TRBV9; j_gene: TRBJ1-4; len: 15; abundance: -; d_gene: TRBD1; CDR3aa: CASSTPGTGREKLFF; CDR3nt: TGTGCCAGCAGCACCCCCGGGACAGGGCGGGAAAAACTGTTTTTT
v_gene: TRBV4-2; j_gene: TRBJ1-5; len: 15; abundance: few; d_gene: -; CDR3aa: CASSQDRQNNQPQHF; CDR3nt: TGTGCCAGCAGCCAAGATAGACAGAACAATCAGCCCCAGCATTTT
v_gene: TRBV6-5; j_gene: TRBJ1-2; len: 15; abundance: many; d_gene: TRBD1; CDR3aa: CASSYSGTGMDGYTF; CDR3nt: TGTGCCAGCAGTTACTCTGGGACAGGGATGGATGGCTACACCTTC